The 31 T cell receptor beta chains below come from one sample, sequenced in a study of radiation and T cells in renal cell carcinoma. Treatment specified: 15 Gy SBRT to primary tumor, nephrectomy 4 weeks later. TCRdb's table, derived via immunoSEQ multiplex PCR, lists solely in-frame clones and lacks some. The sample holds 5,200 or so clones; 55% are singletons and the top ten take 45% to 55%. This material consisted of tumor tissue, taken from a patient whose treatment included radiotherapy and nephrectomy. All receptors derive from a man aged 55-75 years with renal cell carcinoma.

V is TRBV2 and J is TRBJ1-6; 10 nucleotides match TRBD1. CDR1 SNHLY and CDR2 FYNNEI come from the germline V gene. This CDR3 comprises 15 residues. Unmatched junction bases numbered 4, after V lost 5 bases and J lost 6 bases. For the CDR3, the DNA is TGTGCCAGCAGTACGGGACAGGGGAGTAATTCACCCCTCCACTTT. It specifies CASSTGQGSNSPLHF.

The chain combines TRBV5-6 with TRBJ1-2, with D perhaps TRBD1 (5 bases). Germline V gives CDR1 SGHDT, CDR2 YYEEEE. V lost 3 bases to trimming and J lost 14 bases, with 17 bases between them. The CDR3 loop spans 12 amino acids. CDR3 DNA: TGTGCCAGCAGCTATTGGGACTCCGAGGAAACCTTC. Protein product: CASSYWDSEETF.

The chain uses TRBV20-1 and TRBJ1-1, with a possible D match to TRBD1 (5 bases). The CDR3 runs 11 residues. CDR1 and CDR2 from the germline V gene are DFQATT and SNEGSKA (reference sequence). The V end lost 6 bases, the J end lost 3 bases, and 8 bases lay between the germline ends. The CDR3 nucleotides are TGCAGTGCATCGACAGACACTGAAGCTTTCTTT. Translated: CSASTDTEAFF.

This clone was detected only a few times. The chain combines TRBV7-2 with TRBJ2-7, with D unresolved. From germline, CDR1 is SGHTA and CDR2 FQGNSA. With 1 base removed from V and 7 bases from J, the gap between germline ends came to 11 bases. This CDR3 comprises 13 residues. The CDR3, as DNA: TGTGCCAGCAGCTTAGAGGTAGGGTGGGAGCAGTACTTC. Encoded protein: CASSLEVGWEQYF.

The chain carries TRBV19 and TRBJ1-6, with D possibly being TRBD1 (5 bases). Trimming pared 3 bases from V and 10 bases from J, leaving 13 bases between. The CDR3 is made up of 14 amino acids. Per germline, CDR1 LNHDA and CDR2 SQIVND (reference sequence). The CDR3 DNA reads TGTGCCAGTAGTATTCAGGGTTCAATATCACCCCTCCACTTT. Its protein product is CASSIQGSISPLHF.

There are a few counts of this clone. The rearrangement joins TRBV5-5 to TRBJ1-5; tentative D call: TRBD1 (6 bases). Germline V gene data show CDR1 as SGHKS and CDR2 as YYEKEE (reference sequence). CDR3 length equals 13 residues. Trimming removed 4 bases from V and 3 bases from J, with 8 bases in between. CDR3 protein: CASSTGFNQPQHF. The CDR3 coding sequence is TGTGCCAGCAGCACAGGGTTCAATCAGCCCCAGCATTTT. The full variable domain, completed using reference TRBV5-5 and TRBJ1-5, is DAGVTQSPTHLIKTRGQQVTLRCSPISGHKSVSWYQQVLGQGPQFIFQYYEKEERGRGNFPDRFSARQFPNYSSELNVNALLLGDSALYLCASSTGFNQPQHFGDGTRLSIL.

The genes are TRBV19 and TRBJ1-2; tentatively, D is TRBD1 (5 bases). Germline assignment: CDR1 LNHDA and CDR2 SQIVND (reference sequence). Trimming took off 5 bases at V and 0 bases at J, with 19 bases between the two ends. The CDR3 sequence is 17 residues long. In DNA form, the CDR3 reads TGTGCCAGTAGTCCCAGTGACAGCGGACGAGCTAACTATGGCTACACCTTC. It translates to CASSPSDSGRANYGYTF.

The chain couples TRBV18 to TRBJ2-1, with D perhaps TRBD1 (6 bases). There are 15 residues in the CDR3. In germline, CDR1 is KGHSH, CDR2 LQKENI. The V end lost 3 bases, the J end lost 8 bases, and 17 bases lay between the germline ends. The DNA of the CDR3 is TGTGCCAGCTCACCCAGGGGAATATTGGGCGATGAGCAGTTCTTC. Protein sequence: CASSPRGILGDEQFF. The full variable domain, rest sourced from reference TRBV18 and TRBJ2-1, is NAGVMQNPRHLVRRRGQEARLRCSPMKGHSHVYWYRQLPEEGLKFMVYLQKENIIDESGMPKERFSAEFPKEGPSILRIQQVVRGDSAAYFCASSPRGILGDEQFFGPGTRLTVL.

For the CDR3, the DNA is TGTGCCAGCTCACAGGCAGGACAGGGAAGCTGGAAGACCCAGTACTTC. It is translated as CASSQAGQGSWKTQYF. The chain joins TRBV18 to TRBJ2-5, with 8 bases aligning to TRBD1. The CDR3 is made up of 16 amino acids. The V gene's germline CDR1 is KGHSH and CDR2 LQKENI. J was trimmed by 6 bases and V by 4 bases; bases with no gene match: 13.

The V call is TRBV6-5, the J call TRBJ2-5, with D uncertain. The CDR3 length is 15 residues. Trimming cost V 7 bases and J 2 bases, with 17 bases left between them. The germline V gene has CDR1 MNHEY and CDR2 SVGAGI. CDR3 amino acids: CASTPIRQLQETQYF. Here the CDR3 DNA reads TGTGCCAGCACCCCCATTCGGCAGTTACAAGAGACCCAGTACTTC.

The chain joins TRBV5-6 to TRBJ1-2; no firm D call. Looked up from germline, CDR1 is SGHDT and CDR2 is YYEEEE. The CDR3 runs 13 residues. Trimming left V 4 bases short and J 4 bases short, with 11 bases between. CDR3 amino acids: CASSRQDFYGYTF. DNA of the CDR3: TGTGCCAGCAGCCGACAAGACTTCTATGGCTACACCTTC.

This clone has just a few counts. V is TRBV9 and J is TRBJ1-3; D gene ambiguous. This CDR3 has 12 residues. From germline, CDR1 is SGDLS and CDR2 YYNGEE. Trimming shortened V by 4 bases and J by 9 bases, and 11 bases separated the two germline ends. The chain's CDR3 is CASSLDTSTIYF. The CDR3, as DNA: TGTGCCAGCAGCTTAGATACTTCCACCATATATTTT.

This clone is labeled as medium-sized. The chain employs TRBV4-3 and TRBJ1-2; D might be TRBD1 (5 bases). From germline, CDR1 is LGHNA and CDR2 YSLEER. This CDR3 has 15 residues. Trimming took 0 bases from V and 11 from J, leaving 19 bases between them. CDR3 bases: TGCGCCAGCAGCCAAGATGGGTTGCGACAGCAGGTGTACACCTTC. Translated, it gives CASSQDGLRQQVYTF.

On this clone: A read error may produce the germline difference seen at one junction end. The rearrangement links TRBV7-6 to TRBJ2-5; 8 positions agree with TRBD1. This CDR3 has 15 residues. Germline V gene lookup returns CDR1 SGHVS and CDR2 FNYEAQ. CDR3 protein: CASSLGSTGANGWHF. CDR3 nucleotides: TGTGCCAGCAGCTTAGGCTCGACAGGGGCCAACGGCTGGCACTTC.

This clone occurred a few times. The chain is built from TRBV10-3 and TRBJ1-6, with D uncertain. Trimming removed 6 bases from V and 0 bases from J, with 9 bases in between. CDR1 is ENHRY and CDR2 is SYGVKD in the germline V gene. The CDR3 has 15 residues. The CDR3 is CAIRDYSSYNSPLHF. CDR3 bases: TGTGCCATCAGGGATTATAGCTCCTATAATTCACCCCTCCACTTT.

This clone appeared a few times. This chain connects TRBV18 to TRBJ2-7, with 13 bases lining up with TRBD2. With V trimmed by 4 bases and J by 5 bases, 8 bases remained unmatched. Germline V gene sequence: CDR1 KGHSH, CDR2 LQKENI. This CDR3 region has 16 residues. CDR3 region: CASSREPGLAGHEQYF. The CDR3 DNA follows: TGTGCCAGCTCACGAGAGCCGGGACTAGCGGGACACGAGCAGTACTTC.

The rearrangement links TRBV11-2 to TRBJ1-2, with unresolved D. Trimming pared 1 base from V and 7 bases from J, leaving 19 bases between. Germline loops: CDR1 SGHAT, CDR2 FQNNGV. There are 16 residues in the CDR3. The CDR3 reads CASSLGYYPGGFGYTF. As DNA, the CDR3 is TGTGCCAGCAGCTTAGGGTATTACCCCGGAGGATTTGGCTACACCTTC.

The V call is TRBV4-3, the J call TRBJ1-2; 11 bases line up with TRBD1. V trimming: 1 base; J trimming: 6 bases; junction bases outside the gene matches: 7. The CDR3 loop spans 16 amino acids. Germline values: CDR1 LGHNA, CDR2 YSLEER. The CDR3 here is CASSQGTGGVGDGYTF. The CDR3 region has the DNA TGCGCCAGCAGCCAAGGGACAGGGGGCGTAGGAGATGGCTACACCTTC.

The chain couples TRBV5-1 to TRBJ2-3, with 7 bases fitting TRBD1. The CDR3 runs to 14 residues. Trimming cost V 4 bases and J 4 bases; bases outside gene matches: 6. Germline V CDR1 and CDR2: SGHRS, YFSETQ. The DNA of the CDR3 is TGCGCCAGCAGCGGGGACAGCCGCGCAGATACGCAGTATTTT. This gives the protein CASSGDSRADTQYF.

The chain combines TRBV11-2 with TRBJ2-1; D gene ambiguous. The CDR3 sequence is 15 residues long. Trimming removed 1 base from V and 10 bases from J, with 17 bases in between. Per the germline V gene, CDR1 is SGHAT and CDR2 is FQNNGV. The CDR3 bases are TGTGCCAGCAGCTTAGTGGGCCTAGAGGAAAGGGAGCAGTTCTTC. Translated, it gives CASSLVGLEEREQFF.

This clone ranks as medium-sized. The sample carries other DNA sequences with the same CDR3. The V and J genes are TRBV18 and TRBJ1-5, with 8 bases aligning to TRBD1. Germline CDR1 reads KGHSH; CDR2 reads LQKENI. The CDR3 runs 15 residues. J gave up 2 bases and V 2 bases, and 2 bases lay outside the gene matches. CDR3 loop: CASSPDRGGNQPQHF. The CDR3 region has the DNA TGTGCCAGCTCACCAGACAGGGGAGGCAATCAGCCCCAGCATTTT.

The chain carries TRBV18 and TRBJ2-1, with a tentative D call TRBD2 (7 bases). This CDR3 is built from 15 residues. Trimming shortened V by 3 bases and J by 10 bases, and 19 bases separated the two germline ends. Germline CDR1 is KGHSH and CDR2 is LQKENI. The CDR3 here is CASSPSPTGAGEQFF. The CDR3 coding sequence is TGTGCCAGCTCACCTTCTCCGACAGGAGCGGGAGAGCAGTTCTTC.

The count of this clone is one. The chain uses TRBV18 and TRBJ2-7, with 8 bases that match TRBD1. After removal of 8 bases from V and 6 bases from J, the junction contained 9 bases not matched to a gene. CDR1 is KGHSH, CDR2 LQKENI, per germline. This CDR3 contains 13 residues. The chain's CDR3 is CASPQSTGVEQYF. CDR3 DNA: TGTGCCAGCCCCCAATCGACAGGGGTCGAGCAGTACTTC.

The CDR3 bases are TGTGCCAGCAGCTTAGTTTCTCGCGGGAGGGCCCCCCACGAGCAGTACTTC. Protein sequence: CASSLVSRGRAPHEQYF. The rearrangement links TRBV7-9 to TRBJ2-7; 9 positions match TRBD2. After removal of 1 base from V and 5 bases from J, the junction contained 12 bases not matched to a gene. Germline CDR1 and CDR2: SEHNR and FQNEAQ (reference sequence). CDR3 size: 17 residues.

On this clone: At one end, the junction sequence differs from germline, possibly due to a read error. The genes are TRBV7-7 and TRBJ2-5; D is unclear. CDR3 length: 13 amino acids. Looked up from germline, CDR1 is SSHAT and CDR2 is FNYEAQ (reference sequence). This CDR3 reads CASSPVVGETQYF. CDR3 in DNA: TGTGCTAGCAGCCCAGTGGTAGGAGAGACCCAGTACTTC.

The genes are TRBV2 and TRBJ1-1, with D tentatively TRBD1 (5 bases). The CDR3 runs to 13 residues. The germline V gene has CDR1 SNHLY and CDR2 FYNNEI. The V gene lost 7 bases and the J gene lost 1 base, with 10 bases spanning the gap. The CDR3 reads CASMGDRNTEAFF. The DNA of the CDR3 is TGTGCCAGCATGGGGGACCGGAACACTGAAGCTTTCTTT.

This chain connects TRBV6-6 to TRBJ2-5; TRBD1 aligns across 7 bases. V lost 5 bases to trimming and J lost 1 base; unmatched junction nucleotides: 1. Germline assignment: CDR1 MNHNY and CDR2 SVGAGI (reference sequence). The CDR3 has 13 residues. In nucleotides, the CDR3 is TGTGCCAGCAGTCGGGACAGCCAAGAGACCCAGTACTTC. Amino acids: CASSRDSQETQYF.

The chain couples TRBV7-2 to TRBJ2-5; D is ambiguous. Trimming stripped 1 base from V and 6 bases from J, with 9 bases between. Germline CDR1 and CDR2: SGHTA and FQGNSA. This CDR3 is built from 13 residues. In nucleotides, the CDR3 is TGTGCCAGCAGCTTAGAGGCCGAAAAGACCCAGTACTTC. The encoded protein is CASSLEAEKTQYF.

The V gene is TRBV30, the J gene TRBJ1-1, with D possibly TRBD1 on 6 matching bases. The germline V gene encodes CDR1 GTSNPN and CDR2 SVGIG (reference sequence). The CDR3 is made up of 17 amino acids. V lost 0 bases and J lost 8, with 25 bases in between. The CDR3 region has the DNA TGTGCCTGGAGTGTAGGCAGGGGTCGAGTGACAGTAACGGAAGCTTTCTTT. Its protein product is CAWSVGRGRVTVTEAFF.

The V and J genes are TRBV5-1 and TRBJ1-6; D gene uncertain. This CDR3 region has 13 residues. The germline gives CDR1 SGHRS, CDR2 YFSETQ. V was pared by 2 bases and J by 9 bases, with 9 bases between. DNA for the CDR3: TGCGCCAGCAGCTTCGGGGAGGGTTCACCCCTCCACTTT. Translation: CASSFGEGSPLHF.

This clone is judged medium-sized. The V gene is TRBV7-2, the J gene TRBJ1-2; 8 nucleotides line up with TRBD1. Looked up from germline, CDR1 is SGHTA and CDR2 is FQGNSA. The CDR3 has 14 residues. Unmatched junction bases numbered 1, after V lost 0 bases and J lost 4 bases. The DNA for the CDR3 is TGTGCCAGCAGCTTAGCAGGACAGGGCTATGGCTACACCTTC. Its translation is CASSLAGQGYGYTF.